The 8 T cell receptor beta chains below come from one sample, sequenced in a study of cytomegalovirus exposure and HLA in healthy donors (dated by TCRdb to the late 2010s). Library prep was done by the immunoSEQ multiplex PCR assay. The multiplex PCR relied on a mix of 60 forward primers for TCR Vbeta segments and 13 reverse primers for TCR Jbeta segments. TCRdb mirrors the immuneACCESS table, restricted to in-frame sequences. Some clones are absent from its copies; in checked studies, under half trace to an unresolved V gene, and the reason for the others is unknown. For this sample there are some 140,000 clones; about 74% appear just once. 4.3% of the sample is held by the ten biggest clonotypes. Sequencing was done on a sample of PBMCs. These receptors originate from a man aged 18-30 years in good health and CMV-seropositive.

V gene TRBV28 combines with J gene TRBJ2-7; 13 nucleotides match TRBD2. This CDR3 contains 15 residues. From germline, CDR1 is MDHEN and CDR2 SYDVKM. V trimming: 5 bases; J trimming: 4 bases; junction bases outside the gene matches: 5. The CDR3 DNA sequence: TGTGCCAGCAGTCCCACTAGCGGGGGGGCTTACGAGCAGTACTTC. Its protein product is CASSPTSGGAYEQYF.

The chain is built from TRBV11-2 and TRBJ1-3; D gene ambiguous. Germline V gives CDR1 SGHAT, CDR2 FQNNGV. The CDR3 extends over 12 amino acids. Trimming pared 7 bases from V and 1 base from J, leaving 5 bases between. The CDR3 region has the DNA TGTGCCAGCACGGTTTCTGGAAACACCATATATTTT. It encodes CASTVSGNTIYF.

This chain connects TRBV2 to TRBJ2-5; TRBD1 is a possible D gene (5 bases). V was cut by 3 bases and J by 3 bases, with 11 bases left in between. The CDR3 runs to 14 residues. Germline V gene sequence: CDR1 SNHLY, CDR2 FYNNEI. The CDR3 DNA reads TGTGCCAGCAGTGAGCAGGGATTAAAAGAGACCCAGTACTTC. Translated: CASSEQGLKETQYF.

The V and J genes are TRBV5-4 and TRBJ1-1; 9 bases match TRBD1. Germline CDR1 and CDR2: SGHNT and YYREEE (reference sequence). The CDR3 runs to 16 residues. Losses at the gene ends were 4 bases for V and 1 base for J; bases not matched to a gene: 8. CDR3 nucleotides: TGTGCCAGCAGCACCGACAGGGGGGCGGGGAACACTGAAGCTTTCTTT. It yields the protein CASSTDRGAGNTEAFF.

The chain joins TRBV18 to TRBJ2-3; D may be TRBD1 (7 bases). This CDR3 spans 16 amino acids. Trimming removed 5 bases at V and 3 bases at J, with 18 bases between. Germline V CDR1 and CDR2: KGHSH, LQKENI. CDR3 amino acids: CASSSRGGGRTDTQYF. CDR3 nucleotides: TGTGCCAGCTCATCACGCGGAGGGGGCCGGACAGATACGCAGTATTTT.

The chain carries TRBV6-1 and TRBJ1-5; 8 nucleotides align to TRBD1. The CDR3 has 15 residues. V lost 3 bases, J lost 4 bases, and 5 bases stayed unmatched. Germline-derived CDR1 and CDR2 are MNHNS and SASEGT. CDR3 loop: CASSDQGATNQPQHF. In nucleotides, the CDR3 is TGTGCCAGCAGTGATCAGGGGGCTACTAATCAGCCCCAGCATTTT.

The rearrangement links TRBV10-3 to TRBJ2-7, with 10 bases that match TRBD1. CDR3 length: 15 residues. V trimming: 6 bases; J trimming: 1 base; junction bases outside the gene matches: 6. CDR1 and CDR2 (germline): ENHRY, SYGVKD. The DNA of the CDR3 is TGTGCCATCAGACCGGGACAGGGGCTTTCCTACGAGCAGTACTTC. Amino acids: CAIRPGQGLSYEQYF.

This clone was seen a few times. The chain uses TRBV19 and TRBJ1-1; TRBD1 might be the D (5 bases). V was cut by 8 bases and J by 4 bases, with 14 bases left in between. This CDR3 has 13 residues. CDR1 and CDR2 (germline): LNHDA, SQIVND (reference sequence). The CDR3 nucleotides read TGTGCCAGTCACAGGCCTGCAGGCACTGAAGCTTTCTTT. Translated, it gives CASHRPAGTEAFF.